This T cell receptor beta chain is from a study of blood T cell repertoires in COVID-19. The CDR3 runs 14 residues. The germline gives CDR1 SGHRS, CDR2 YFSETQ. Trimming cost V 3 bases and J 3 bases, with 10 bases left between them. Method: immunoSEQ multiplex PCR; TCRdb's copy keeps in-frame clones and lacks some. The table includes some 140,000 clones, 60% to 85% detected once. The TCR was taken from a man of 80 years or more with acute or convalescent COVID-19. The V gene is TRBV5-1, the J gene TRBJ1-5; D remains unclear. The sequenced sample consisted of peripheral blood. The CDR3 here is CASSSGLNNQPQHF. The DNA for the CDR3 is TGCGCCAGCAGCTCCGGACTGAACAATCAGCCCCAGCATTTT.